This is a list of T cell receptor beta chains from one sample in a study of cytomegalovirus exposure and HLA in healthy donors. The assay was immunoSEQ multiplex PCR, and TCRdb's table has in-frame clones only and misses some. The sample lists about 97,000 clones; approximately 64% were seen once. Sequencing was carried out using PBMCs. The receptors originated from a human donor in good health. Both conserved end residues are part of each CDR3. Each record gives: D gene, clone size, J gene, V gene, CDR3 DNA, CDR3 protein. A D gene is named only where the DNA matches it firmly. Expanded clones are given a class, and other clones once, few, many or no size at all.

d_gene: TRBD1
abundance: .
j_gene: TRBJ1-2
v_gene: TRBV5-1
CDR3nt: TGCGCCAGCAGCTTGGAGTCCCCGGGACAGGCTAACTATGGCTACACCTTC
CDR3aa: CASSLESPGQANYGYTF

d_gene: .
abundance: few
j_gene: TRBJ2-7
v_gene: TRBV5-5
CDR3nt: TGTGCCAGCAGCCCGAATGACGGGGGATCCTACGAGCAGTACTTC
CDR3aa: CASSPNDGGSYEQYF

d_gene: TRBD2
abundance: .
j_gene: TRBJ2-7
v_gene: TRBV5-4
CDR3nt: TGTGCCAGCAGCTTGGGAGGCGGGGGGCTCTACGAGCAGTACTTC
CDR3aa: CASSLGGGGLYEQYF

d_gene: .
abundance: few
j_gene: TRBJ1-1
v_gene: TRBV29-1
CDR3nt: TGCAGCGTTGGTTCAGGGAACACTGAAGCTTTCTTT
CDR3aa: CSVGSGNTEAFF

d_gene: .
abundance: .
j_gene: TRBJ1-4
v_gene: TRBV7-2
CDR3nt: TGTGCCAGCAGCTCCAACTCAGGGCATAATGAAAAACTGTTTTTT
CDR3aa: CASSSNSGHNEKLFF

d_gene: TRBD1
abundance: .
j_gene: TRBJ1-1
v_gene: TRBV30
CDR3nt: TGTGCCTGGAGTCCGCGCAGGGGGCAAGCTTTCTTT
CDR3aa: CAWSPRRGQAFF

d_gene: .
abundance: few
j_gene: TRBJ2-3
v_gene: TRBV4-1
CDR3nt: TGCGCCAGCAGCCAAGAACGGCAGGGTCAAGATACGCAGTATTTT
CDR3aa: CASSQERQGQDTQYF

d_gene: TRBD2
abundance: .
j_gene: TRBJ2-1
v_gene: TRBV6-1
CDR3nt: TGTGCCAGCAGTGAAGGGACTAGCGGGAGCAATGAGCAGTTCTTC
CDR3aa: CASSEGTSGSNEQFF

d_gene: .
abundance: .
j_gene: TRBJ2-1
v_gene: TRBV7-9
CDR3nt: TGTGCCAGCAGCTCCGCGGGACGTCTCCTTTCCAATGAGCAGTTCTTC
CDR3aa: CASSSAGRLLSNEQFF

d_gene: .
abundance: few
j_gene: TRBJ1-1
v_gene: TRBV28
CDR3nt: TGTGCCAGCGGAGACCTAAAGAACACTGAAGCTTTCTTT
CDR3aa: CASGDLKNTEAFF

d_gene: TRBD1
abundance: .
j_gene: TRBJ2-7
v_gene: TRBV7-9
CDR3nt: TGTGCCAGCAGCTCTGGCTGGACAGGGGGGGACGAGCAGTACTTC
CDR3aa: CASSSGWTGGDEQYF

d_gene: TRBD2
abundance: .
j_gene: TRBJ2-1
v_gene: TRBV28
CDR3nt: TGTGCCAGCAGCCGAGGTATCGGCGGGAGGGCTTCTTGGGAGCAGTTCTTC
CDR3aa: CASSRGIGGRASWEQFF

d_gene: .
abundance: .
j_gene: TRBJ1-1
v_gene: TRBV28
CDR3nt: TGTGCCAGCAGTTTCGGGGCGGGGAGTGGTACTGAAGCTTTCTTT
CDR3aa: CASSFGAGSGTEAFF

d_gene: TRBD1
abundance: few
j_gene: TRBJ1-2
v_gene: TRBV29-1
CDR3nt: TGCAGCGCGGACAGGGATGTTGGTGGCTACACCTTC
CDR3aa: CSADRDVGGYTF

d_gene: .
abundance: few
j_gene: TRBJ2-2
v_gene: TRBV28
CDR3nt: TGTGCCAGCAAACTCCAGGGGTCCACCGGGGAGCTGTTTTTT
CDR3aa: CASKLQGSTGELFF

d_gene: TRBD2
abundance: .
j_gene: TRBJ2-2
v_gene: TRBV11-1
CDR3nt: TGTGCCAGCAGCTCGGAGCGGGGGGAGATTACGAACACCGGGGAGCTGTTTTTT
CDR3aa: CASSSERGEITNTGELFF

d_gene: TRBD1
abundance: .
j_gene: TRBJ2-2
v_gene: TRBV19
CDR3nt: TGTGCCAGTAGTATTTTAACAGGGGCAAACACCGGGGAGCTGTTTTTT
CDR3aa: CASSILTGANTGELFF

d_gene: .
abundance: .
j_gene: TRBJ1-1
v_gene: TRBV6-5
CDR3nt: TGTGCCAGCAGCCGGGATTCGAACACTGAAGCTTTCTTT
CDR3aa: CASSRDSNTEAFF

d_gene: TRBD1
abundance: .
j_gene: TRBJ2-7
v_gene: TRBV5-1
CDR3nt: TGCGCCAGCAGCAAGACAGGGGGCTACGAGCAGTACTTC
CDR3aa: CASSKTGGYEQYF

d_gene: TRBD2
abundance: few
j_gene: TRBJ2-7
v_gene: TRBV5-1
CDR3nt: TGCGCCAGCAGCTTGGCCACGACTACTAGCGGCTACGAGCAGTACTTC
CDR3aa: CASSLATTTSGYEQYF

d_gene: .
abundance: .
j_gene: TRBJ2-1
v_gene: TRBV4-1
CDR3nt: TGCGCCAGCAGCCAGGCCGGGGACACAGAGCAGTTCTTC
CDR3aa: CASSQAGDTEQFF

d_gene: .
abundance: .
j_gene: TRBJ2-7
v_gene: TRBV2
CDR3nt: TGTGCCAGCAGTGCACGGGTATCCTACGAGCAGTACTTC
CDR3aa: CASSARVSYEQYF

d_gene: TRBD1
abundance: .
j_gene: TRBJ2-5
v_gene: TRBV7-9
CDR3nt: TGTGCCAGCAGCTTAGATCAAAGGGACAGGGTTCGGGAGACCCAGTACTTC
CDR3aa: CASSLDQRDRVRETQYF

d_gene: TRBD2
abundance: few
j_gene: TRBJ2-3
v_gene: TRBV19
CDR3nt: TGTGCCAGCGGAGATAGCGGGTTCGGGACAGATACGCAGTATTTT
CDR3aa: CASGDSGFGTDTQYF

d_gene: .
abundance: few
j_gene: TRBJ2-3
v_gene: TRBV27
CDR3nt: TGTGCCAGCAGTTTCATACCTCGGGATAGATATACGCAGTATTTT
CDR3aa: CASSFIPRDRYTQYF

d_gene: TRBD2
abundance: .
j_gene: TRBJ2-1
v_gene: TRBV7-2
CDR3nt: TGTGCCAGCAGTCCACGGACTAGCGGGAGTTCTAATGAGCAGTTCTTC
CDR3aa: CASSPRTSGSSNEQFF

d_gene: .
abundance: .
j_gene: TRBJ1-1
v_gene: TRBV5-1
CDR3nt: TGCGCCAGCAGCGTAGTTACGAGCACTGAAGCTTTCTTT
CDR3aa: CASSVVTSTEAFF

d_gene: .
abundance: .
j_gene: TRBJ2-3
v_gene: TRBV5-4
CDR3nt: TGTGCCAGCAGCCCAGCGGTAGGGAGATCCGTGGATACGCAGTATTTT
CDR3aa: CASSPAVGRSVDTQYF

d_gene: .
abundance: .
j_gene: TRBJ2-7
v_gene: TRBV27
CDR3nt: TGTGCCAGCAGTCTCACAGGGTCAGGCTACGAGCAGTACTTC
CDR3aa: CASSLTGSGYEQYF

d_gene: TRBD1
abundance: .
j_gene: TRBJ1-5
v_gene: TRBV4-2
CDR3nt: TGTGCCAGCAGCCAAGATCGGACAGGGGGCCATCAGCCCCAGCATTTT
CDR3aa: CASSQDRTGGHQPQHF

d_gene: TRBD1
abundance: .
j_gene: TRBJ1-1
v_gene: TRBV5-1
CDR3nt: TGCGCCAGCAGCTTGGGGCCCAGGGGGCTGAACACTGAAGCTTTCTTT
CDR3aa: CASSLGPRGLNTEAFF

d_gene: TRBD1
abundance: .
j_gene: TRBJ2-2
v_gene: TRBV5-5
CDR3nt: TGTGCCAGCAGCTTGGGTCAGGGGGTCGACACCGGGGAGCTGTTTTTT
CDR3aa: CASSLGQGVDTGELFF

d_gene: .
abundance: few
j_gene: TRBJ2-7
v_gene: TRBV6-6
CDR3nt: TGTGCCAGCACCGACGGGGTTGGGACTGTTCCCTACGAGCAGTACTTC
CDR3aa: CASTDGVGTVPYEQYF

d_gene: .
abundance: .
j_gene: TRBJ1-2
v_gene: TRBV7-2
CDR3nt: TGTGCCAGCAGCTTTACCGGACAGCCGGGAGGCTACACCTTC
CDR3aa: CASSFTGQPGGYTF

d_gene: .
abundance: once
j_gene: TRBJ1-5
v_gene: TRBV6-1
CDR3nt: TGTGCCAGCAGGCGGGGGGGACCCCGGGGGCAGCCCCAGCATTTT
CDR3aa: CASRRGGPRGQPQHF

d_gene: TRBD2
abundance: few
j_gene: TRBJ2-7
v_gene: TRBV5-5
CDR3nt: TGTGCCAGCAGCTTGGCGGGGGGAGTTGGGTACGAGCAGTACTTC
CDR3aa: CASSLAGGVGYEQYF

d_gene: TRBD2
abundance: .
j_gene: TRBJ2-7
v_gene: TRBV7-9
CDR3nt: TGTGCCAGCAGCCTCTCCTTTAGCGGGAGGGCCTACGAGCAGTACTTC
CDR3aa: CASSLSFSGRAYEQYF

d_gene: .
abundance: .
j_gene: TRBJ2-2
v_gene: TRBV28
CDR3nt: TGTGCCAGCAGTCCCCCCCGTAGGGGGTTCAACACCGGGGAGCTGTTTTTT
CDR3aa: CASSPPRRGFNTGELFF

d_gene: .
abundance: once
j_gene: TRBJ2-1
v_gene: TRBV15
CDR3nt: TGTGCCACCGATCGCGGCCCCGGCTATGAGCAGTTCTTC
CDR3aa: CATDRGPGYEQFF

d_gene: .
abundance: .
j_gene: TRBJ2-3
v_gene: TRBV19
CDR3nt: TGTGCCAGTAGTAGGCCCTCGGGTCTCGGCACAGATACGCAGTATTTT
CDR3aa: CASSRPSGLGTDTQYF

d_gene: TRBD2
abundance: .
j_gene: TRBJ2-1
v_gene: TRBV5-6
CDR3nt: TGTGCCAGCAGCTTGGGGGCGGGAGGGATAAACAATGAGCAGTTCTTC
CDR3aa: CASSLGAGGINNEQFF

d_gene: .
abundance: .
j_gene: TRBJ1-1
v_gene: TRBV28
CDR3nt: TGTGCCAGCAGTTTCCGAGGGAGGACGGCAGCTTTCTTT
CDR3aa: CASSFRGRTAAFF

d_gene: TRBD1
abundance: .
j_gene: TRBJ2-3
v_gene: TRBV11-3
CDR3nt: TGTGCCAGCAGCTCACGACAGGGGGCTATGGATACGCAGTATTTT
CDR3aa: CASSSRQGAMDTQYF

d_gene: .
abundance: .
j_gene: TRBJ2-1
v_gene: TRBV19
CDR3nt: TGTGCCAGTTCCCGGGACACCTTTGGGCAGTTCTTC
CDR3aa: CASSRDTFGQFF

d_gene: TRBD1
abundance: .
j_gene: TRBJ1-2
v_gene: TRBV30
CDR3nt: TGTGCCTGGAGCGGCGTGGGGACAGGGGGTTGGTATGGCTACACCTTC
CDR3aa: CAWSGVGTGGWYGYTF

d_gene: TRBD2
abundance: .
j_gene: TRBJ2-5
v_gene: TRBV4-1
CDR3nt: TGCGCCAGCAGTACCGTGACTAGCGGTCTCTCAGAGACCCAGTACTTC
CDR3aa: CASSTVTSGLSETQYF

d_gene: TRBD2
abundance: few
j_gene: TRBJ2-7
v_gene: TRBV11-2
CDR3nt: TGTGCCAGCAGAGCTCAAGCGGGAGGAACCTACGAGCAGTACTTC
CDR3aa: CASRAQAGGTYEQYF

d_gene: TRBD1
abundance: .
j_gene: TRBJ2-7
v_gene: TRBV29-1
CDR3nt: TGCAGCGTTGAAGCAAATACAGGGGGACGTTACGAGCAGTACTTC
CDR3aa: CSVEANTGGRYEQYF

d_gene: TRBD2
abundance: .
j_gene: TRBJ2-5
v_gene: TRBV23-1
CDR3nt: TGCGCCAGCAGTCCCGGCGGGGGGCAGTACCAAGAGACCCAGTACTTC
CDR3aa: CASSPGGGQYQETQYF

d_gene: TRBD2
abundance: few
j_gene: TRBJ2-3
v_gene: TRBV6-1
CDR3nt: TGTGCCAGCAGTGCCCAGACTAGCGGGAGGGGAACAGATACGCAGTATTTT
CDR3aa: CASSAQTSGRGTDTQYF

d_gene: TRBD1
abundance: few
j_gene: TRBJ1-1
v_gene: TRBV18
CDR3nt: TGTGCCAGCGGCCCAGACAGGGGGAACACTGAAGCTTTCTTT
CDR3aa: CASGPDRGNTEAFF

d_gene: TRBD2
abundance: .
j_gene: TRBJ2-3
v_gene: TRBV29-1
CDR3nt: TGCAGCGTTGAAGAAATATCAGCGGGACGCACAGATACGCAGTATTTT
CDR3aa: CSVEEISAGRTDTQYF

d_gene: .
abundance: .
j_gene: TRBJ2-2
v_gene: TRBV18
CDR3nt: TGTGCCAGCTCAACCGTGCGGGACGGGGAGCTGTTTTTT
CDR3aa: CASSTVRDGELFF

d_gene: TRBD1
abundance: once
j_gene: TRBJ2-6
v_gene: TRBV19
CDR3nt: TGTGCCAGTACCCCAGGGGGCTTGGCTGGGGCCAACGTCCTGACTTTC
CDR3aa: CASTPGGLAGANVLTF